The 12 T cell receptor beta chains presented below share a single source sample, sequenced in a study of lymphopenia after photon versus proton radiotherapy (dated by TCRdb to about 2019). The library was built by means of the immunoSEQ multiplex PCR assay. This is the immuneACCESS table as TCRdb keeps it, with only in-frame sequences that have V and J called. A part of the clones is gone; compared with another copy, unresolved V genes explain less than half, and the rest is unexplained. The sample profile shows tens of thousands of clones; roughly 90% of them were found once. About a sixth of the sample rests with the top ten. Sequencing was performed on peripheral blood, taken from a patient treated with photon-based radiotherapy. The source of these receptors is a woman aged 40-49 years with cholangiocarcinoma.

This chain links TRBV5-1 with TRBJ1-3, with D maybe TRBD1 (6 bases). Germline CDR1 and CDR2: SGHRS and YFSETQ. V shed 0 bases and J shed 4 bases, with 14 bases lying between them. The CDR3 has 16 residues. The CDR3 here is CASSLGVQGGGNTIYF. The CDR3 coding sequence is TGCGCCAGCAGCTTGGGAGTACAGGGCGGCGGAAACACCATATATTTT. Based on the CDR3 plus reference TRBV5-1 and TRBJ1-3, the full variable domain is KAGVTQTPRYLIKTRGQQVTLSCSPISGHRSVSWYQQTPGQGLQFLFEYFSETQRNKGNFPGRFSGRQFSNSRSEMNVSTLELGDSALYLCASSLGVQGGGNTIYFGEGSWLTVV.

This chain links TRBV19 with TRBJ2-2; 12 positions match TRBD2. CDR1 and CDR2 from the germline V gene are LNHDA and SQIVND (reference sequence). This CDR3 region has 15 residues. The V gene end was trimmed by 4 bases and the J gene end by 3 bases; junction bases not matched to a gene: 0. The CDR3 coding sequence is TGTGCCAGTAGTAGACTAGCGGGGGACACCGGGGAGCTGTTTTTT. As protein: CASSRLAGDTGELFF.

The chain links TRBV4-1 to TRBJ2-1, with D unresolved. Germline CDR1 MGHRA, CDR2 YSYEKL. This CDR3 is 17 amino acids long. V lost 2 bases and J lost 6, with 20 bases in between. CDR3 protein: CASSQPNVGFSVNEQFF. DNA for the CDR3: TGCGCCAGCAGCCAACCTAATGTGGGCTTTTCTGTCAATGAGCAGTTCTTC.

This clone was seen just once. The chain couples TRBV9 to TRBJ1-1; TRBD1 matches 8 bases. This CDR3 has 14 residues. Germline assignment: CDR1 SGDLS and CDR2 YYNGEE. J was trimmed by 5 bases and V by 4 bases; bases with no gene match: 7. The chain's CDR3 is CASSPRTGLTEAFF. The DNA of the CDR3 is TGTGCCAGCAGCCCAAGGACAGGGCTGACTGAAGCTTTCTTT.

V and J are TRBV27 and TRBJ2-5; 7 bases map to TRBD1. V lost 5 bases and J lost 1; bases outside the gene matches: 7. Germline V gives CDR1 MNHEY, CDR2 SMNVEV (reference sequence). The CDR3 is made up of 15 amino acids. The CDR3 DNA follows: TGTGCCAGCAGTCCAGGGGGTTTCGGCCAAGAGACCCAGTACTTC. It codes for CASSPGGFGQETQYF.

CDR3 coding DNA: TGTGCCAGCAGCCTATCGGGGTGGGGTGCCAGACGCACAGATACGCAGTATTTT. Translated: CASSLSGWGARRTDTQYF. The genes are TRBV7-3 and TRBJ2-3, with TRBD2 as a possible D gene (5 bases). The CDR3 loop spans 18 amino acids. V was trimmed by 5 bases and J by 1 base, leaving 22 bases between them. Germline-derived CDR1 and CDR2 are SGHTA and FQGTGA.

This sequence joins TRBV19 and TRBJ2-2; 8 bases agree with TRBD1. CDR1 and CDR2 (germline): LNHDA, SQIVND (reference sequence). The CDR3 sequence is 17 residues long. With V trimmed by 7 bases and J by 5 bases, 15 bases remained unmatched. In DNA form, the CDR3 reads TGTGCCAGTATGGGTATTGGACAGGGACCCGAGACCGGGGAGCTGTTTTTT. Translation gives CASMGIGQGPETGELFF.

The chain recombines TRBV5-6 with TRBJ2-5; TRBD2 agrees at 13 bases. After removal of 2 bases from V and 4 bases from J, the junction contained 11 bases not matched to a gene. This CDR3 has 18 residues. The germline CDR1 and CDR2 sequences are SGHDT and YYEEEE. The CDR3 DNA sequence: TGTGCCAGCAGCTTAACCGGGACTAGCGGGGTTGGGGGAGAGACCCAGTACTTC. It encodes CASSLTGTSGVGGETQYF.

This clone has just one count. The J gene is TRBJ2-1, the V gene TRBV5-5; a weak D match, TRBD2 (6 bases). The ends were cut back, 4 bases at V and 3 bases at J, with 11 bases in the middle. The CDR3 has 14 residues. Germline V gives CDR1 SGHKS, CDR2 YYEKEE (reference sequence). CDR3 amino acids: CASSPSTSYNEQFF. DNA of the CDR3: TGTGCCAGCAGCCCCTCGACTAGCTACAATGAGCAGTTCTTC.

This chain uses TRBV28 with TRBJ1-5, with 8 nucleotides matching TRBD1. Germline V lookup: CDR1 MDHEN, CDR2 SYDVKM. V lost 2 bases to trimming and J lost 9 bases; unmatched junction nucleotides: 15. This CDR3 is 17 amino acids long. The CDR3 nucleotides are TGTGCCAGCAGTTTAGGAACCACGCAGGGGGCCGTCAGGCCCCAGCATTTT. Amino acids: CASSLGTTQGAVRPQHF.

The chain is built from TRBV28 and TRBJ2-7; D possibly matches TRBD1 or TRBD2 (5 bases each). V lost 2 bases, J lost 5 bases, and 16 bases lay in between. Germline CDR1 and CDR2: MDHEN and SYDVKM. This CDR3 spans 15 amino acids. CDR3 loop: CASSLRAGAWDEQYF. The CDR3 nucleotides read TGTGCCAGCAGTTTAAGAGCCGGGGCTTGGGACGAGCAGTACTTC.

This clone appeared a single time. J is TRBJ1-6 and V is TRBV6-6; D uncertain. The germline V gene has CDR1 MNHNY and CDR2 SVGAGI (reference sequence). The V end was cut by 3 bases, the J end by 7 bases, with 13 bases between. This CDR3 is 15 amino acids long. CDR3 protein: CASSYPTGSNSPLHF. The DNA for the CDR3 is TGTGCCAGCAGTTATCCGACGGGAAGCAATTCACCCCTCCACTTT.